The rows below give T cell receptor beta chains drawn from one sample of a study of somatic mutations in cytotoxic T cells in rheumatoid arthritis. TCRdb keeps only in-frame clones here, not all; method: immunoSEQ multiplex PCR. Among under 20,000 clones listed, 65% to 70% were seen once. The sample taken for sequencing was CD8+ T cells sorted from blood. Receptors originate from an adult with rheumatoid arthritis. CDR3s include the opening cysteine and the closing phenylalanine or tryptophan. A D gene is named only where the DNA matches it firmly. Clone size is shown for a subset of rows, as once, few, many or a class of expanded clone.

d_gene,abundance,v_gene,j_gene,CDR3aa,CDR3nt
TRBD1,-,TRBV7-8,TRBJ1-2,CASSSAGTGIIDYGYTF,TGTGCCAGCAGCTCTGCCGGGACAGGGATAATAGACTATGGCTACACCTTC
-,-,TRBV4-3,TRBJ1-1,CASSQVGSWTEAFF,TGCGCCAGCAGCCAAGTGGGCAGCTGGACTGAAGCTTTCTTT
-,-,TRBV28,TRBJ1-6,CASSSVLLSSYNSPLHF,TGTGCCAGCAGTTCCGTCCTACTTAGCTCCTATAATTCACCCCTCCACTTT
-,-,TRBV7-9,TRBJ1-2,CASSLEGPDNYGYTF,TGTGCCAGCAGCTTGGAAGGACCAGATAACTATGGCTACACCTTC
-,few,TRBV4-1,TRBJ1-6,CASSQDLNSPLHF,TGCGCCAGCAGCCAAGATTTGAATTCACCCCTCCACTTT
TRBD1,once,TRBV7-9,TRBJ2-6,CASSLPGQVGGANVLTF,TGTGCCAGCAGCTTACCCGGACAGGTTGGCGGGGCCAACGTCCTGACTTTC
-,medium-sized,TRBV2,TRBJ1-1,CASSEPETEAFF,TGTGCCAGCAGTGAACCGGAAACTGAAGCTTTCTTT
-,few,TRBV14,TRBJ2-7,CASSPSGVHYEQYF,TGTGCCAGCAGCCCCTCCGGGGTACACTACGAGCAGTACTTC
-,-,TRBV2,TRBJ1-1,CASPTVNTEAFF,TGTGCCAGCCCGACAGTGAACACTGAAGCTTTCTTT
-,-,TRBV7-9,TRBJ2-1,CASSFGGEQFF,TGTGCCAGCAGCTTTGGCGGGGAGCAGTTCTTC
-,-,TRBV28,TRBJ2-7,CASSSADYEQYF,TGTGCCAGCAGTTCTGCGGACTACGAGCAGTACTTC
-,-,TRBV4-3,TRBJ2-7,CASSQEGHLSYEQYF,TGCGCCAGCAGCCAAGAAGGACACCTCTCCTACGAGCAGTACTTC
-,-,TRBV5-1,TRBJ2-7,CASSLSGGGYEQYF,TGCGCCAGCAGCCTCTCAGGTGGAGGGTACGAGCAGTACTTC
TRBD1,-,TRBV6-5,TRBJ2-7,CASSYSGTVDSYEQYF,TGTGCCAGCAGTTACTCAGGGACAGTGGACTCCTACGAGCAGTACTTC
TRBD2,few,TRBV7-9,TRBJ2-1,CASSQRGAVYNEQFF,TGTGCCAGCTCCCAGCGGGGGGCCGTCTACAATGAGCAGTTCTTC
-,-,TRBV27,TRBJ1-5,CASSFGEDQPQHF,TGTGCCAGCAGTTTCGGGGAGGATCAGCCCCAGCATTTT
-,-,TRBV9,TRBJ1-1,CASSPGQKNTEAFF,TGTGCCAGCAGCCCCGGACAGAAGAACACTGAAGCTTTCTTT
-,-,TRBV5-8,TRBJ1-1,CASNQPGRKFMNTEAFF,TGTGCCAGCAACCAACCGGGCCGAAAATTTATGAACACTGAAGCTTTCTTT
TRBD1,-,TRBV19,TRBJ2-7,CASSPAGGDYEQYF,TGTGCCAGTAGTCCAGCAGGGGGCGACTACGAGCAGTACTTC
-,once,TRBV4-3,TRBJ1-6,CASSHKTGSYNSPLHF,TGCGCCAGCAGCCATAAGACAGGATCATATAATTCACCCCTCCACTTT
TRBD1,-,TRBV7-9,TRBJ1-1,CASQITGQLNTEAFF,TGTGCCAGCCAGATAACGGGACAGTTGAACACTGAAGCTTTCTTT
-,-,TRBV7-8,TRBJ1-5,CASGEYNQPQHF,TGTGCCAGTGGGGAGTACAATCAGCCCCAGCATTTT
-,few,TRBV19,TRBJ1-6,CASSWTDAALVDSPLHF,TGTGCCAGTAGTTGGACCGACGCCGCATTAGTCGATTCACCCCTCCACTTT
TRBD2,once,TRBV6-5,TRBJ2-5,CASSAFGGATETQYF,TGTGCCAGCAGTGCCTTCGGGGGGGCTACAGAGACCCAGTACTTC
TRBD1,-,TRBV6-5,TRBJ2-1,CASSYGTGGMNEQFF,TGTGCCAGCAGTTACGGGACAGGGGGTATGAATGAGCAGTTCTTC
-,-,TRBV9,TRBJ2-4,CASTLEGLEKNIQYF,TGTGCCAGCACCTTAGAGGGGCTAGAGAAAAACATTCAGTACTTC
-,-,TRBV27,TRBJ1-5,CASSRQGSNQPQHF,TGTGCCAGCAGTCGGCAGGGAAGTAATCAGCCCCAGCATTTT
-,-,TRBV10-3,TRBJ2-7,CAIRPGHEPYEQYF,TGTGCCATCAGGCCGGGACACGAACCCTACGAGCAGTACTTC
-,-,TRBV7-3,TRBJ1-2,CASSSNPTESYGYTF,TGTGCCAGCAGCTCAAACCCCACAGAGTCGTATGGCTACACCTTC
-,-,TRBV11-1,TRBJ1-4,CASSLSGEKLFF,TGTGCCAGCAGCTTATCGGGTGAAAAACTGTTTTTT
-,-,TRBV28,TRBJ1-4,CASSLWSPNEKLFF,TGTGCCAGCAGTTTATGGTCACCTAATGAAAAACTGTTTTTT
-,-,TRBV4-1,TRBJ2-1,CASTWTGSSYNEQFF,TGCGCCAGCACCTGGACGGGAAGCTCCTACAATGAGCAGTTCTTC
-,medium-sized,TRBV14,TRBJ1-1,CASSRGEPEAFF,TGTGCCAGCAGCCGAGGGGAACCTGAAGCTTTCTTT
-,-,TRBV7-2,TRBJ2-3,CASSLGSNYLSTDTQYF,TGTGCCAGCAGCTTAGGCAGCAACTACCTCAGCACAGATACGCAGTATTTT
TRBD1,once,TRBV5-3,TRBJ2-7,CARDRVCLFNKVGPYYEQYF,TGTGCCAGAGACAGGGTTTGTTTATTTAATAAGGTCGGTCCGTACTACGAGCAGTACTTC
TRBD2,once,TRBV27,TRBJ2-3,CASSFSLAARTDTQYF,TGTGCCAGCAGTTTTAGCCTAGCGGCGCGCACAGATACGCAGTATTTT
TRBD2,-,TRBV7-6,TRBJ2-1,CASSLDDSGANNEQFF,TGTGCCAGCAGCTTAGACGATAGCGGGGCCAACAATGAGCAGTTCTTC
-,-,TRBV28,TRBJ1-1,CASSPSVNLMNTEAFF,TGTGCCAGCAGCCCGAGCGTTAATCTAATGAACACTGAAGCTTTCTTT
-,-,TRBV4-2,TRBJ2-2,CASSQDLGLVNTGELFF,TGTGCCAGCAGCCAAGATCTGGGGCTCGTAAACACCGGGGAGCTGTTTTTT
TRBD1,-,TRBV2,TRBJ1-2,CASTLGTGGGWGYTF,TGTGCCAGCACCCTCGGGACAGGGGGGGGTTGGGGCTACACCTTC
TRBD2,few,TRBV4-2,TRBJ2-3,CASRAGRADTQYF,TGTGCCAGCAGAGCGGGGCGGGCAGATACGCAGTATTTT
-,-,TRBV7-9,TRBJ2-1,CASSLVPRTNNNEQFF,TGTGCCAGCAGCTTAGTCCCTCGGACCAACAACAATGAGCAGTTCTTC
-,-,TRBV7-2,TRBJ2-5,CASSPGWGEETQYF,TGTGCCAGCAGCCCTGGGTGGGGGGAAGAGACCCAGTACTTC
-,-,TRBV25-1,TRBJ2-2,CASSDWEAGELFF,TGTGCCAGCAGTGATTGGGAGGCCGGGGAGCTGTTTTTT